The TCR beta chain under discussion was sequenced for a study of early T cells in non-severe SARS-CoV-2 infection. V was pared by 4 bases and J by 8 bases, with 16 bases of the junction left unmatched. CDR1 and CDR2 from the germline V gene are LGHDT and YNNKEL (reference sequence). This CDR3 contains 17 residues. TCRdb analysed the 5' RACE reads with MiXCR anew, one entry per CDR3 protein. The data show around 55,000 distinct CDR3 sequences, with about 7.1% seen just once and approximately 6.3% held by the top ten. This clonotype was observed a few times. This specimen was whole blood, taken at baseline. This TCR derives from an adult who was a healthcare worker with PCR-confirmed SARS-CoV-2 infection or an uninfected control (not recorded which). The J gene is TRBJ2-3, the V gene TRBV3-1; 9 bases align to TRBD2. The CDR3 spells CASSPVMGAGGRGTQYF. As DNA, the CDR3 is TGTGCCAGCAGCCCTGTGATGGGAGCGGGGGGAAGGGGTACGCAGTATTTT.